This T cell receptor beta chain was sequenced in a study of CD8 T cells in ankylosing spondylitis. Study results and limitations: The authors reported significant enrichment of disease-linked clones in matched ankylosing spondylitis synovial fluid.

Germline values: CDR1 DFQATT, CDR2 SNEGSKA (reference sequence). This CDR3 is 16 amino acids long. Trimming took 2 bases from V and 2 from J, leaving 17 bases between them. The TCR beta libraries were generated through quantitative 5'-RACE incorporating molecular barcodes. Using its own MiXCR run on the 5' RACE reads, TCRdb lists one record per CDR3 protein. The repertoire consists of under 250,000 distinct CDR3 sequences, with around 32% occurring once and the leading ten covering around 4.2%. To note about this clonotype: Its antigen remains unidentified.

The rearrangement joins TRBV20-1 to TRBJ2-3, with D perhaps matching TRBD2 (5 bases). The TCR sequence derives from a male donor with ankylosing spondylitis or in good health (not recorded which). Specimen: blood, either unsorted or a sorted T cell fraction (not recorded which). The CDR3 is CSARPFGRAITDTQYF. CDR3 nucleotide sequence: TGCAGTGCTAGACCATTCGGGCGGGCCATCACAGATACGCAGTATTTT.